This T cell receptor (beta chain) emerged from a study of CXCR3-negative and CXCR3-positive naive CD8 T cells. The wider study: The total count of TRB reads reached 130 million to 150 million, and each library contributed about 1.5 +/- 0.3 million. Study findings and constraints: Memory, not naive, CXCR3-negative and CXCR3-positive cells differed in TRBV-TRBJ usage.

This CDR3 has 15 residues. Germline V gene lookup returns CDR1 DFQATT and CDR2 SNEGSKA (reference sequence). Concerning this clonotype: Its matching antigen is unknown.

UMI-labeled 5' RACE TRB cDNA libraries were prepared from the cells. TCRdb reprocessed the 5' RACE reads and stores each CDR3 protein as one record, lacking DNA. The sample has some 8,000 distinct CDR3 sequences, and its top ten clones hold 1.6%. The rearrangement uses TRBV20-1 and TRBJ1-5; TCRdb picks TRBD1, but there is no DNA to check that call. The receptor's source is a human donor in good health. Some clones in this sample may be carry-over from other donors' samples. Sequenced sample: naive CXCR3- CD8+ T cells from blood. The subset was: CD45RO-CCR7+CD27+CD95- naive CD8+ T cells lacking CXCR3 (TNR3-). The chain's CDR3 is CSAGQGAYSNQPQHF.